The clone carrying this T cell receptor (beta chain) appeared a few times. Its antigen is as yet unknown. The CDR3 is 13 amino acids. Germline V gene data show CDR1 as SGHTA and CDR2 as FQGTGA. Trimming shortened V by 5 bases and J by 0 bases, and 7 bases separated the two germline ends. This specimen belongs to a study of vaccination effects on CD4 cells after COVID-19. Study-level points and caveats: Just 1 of 255 vaccine-induced clones in healthy recipients was cross-reactive.

Investigators separated out CD4+ T cells once around 10 days of culture had passed. TCRdb's copy holds only in-frame clones and misses some; the assay was immunoSEQ multiplex PCR. The table includes over 65,000 clones, around 77% detected once. The TCR sequence derives from a human donor who received a COVID-19 vaccine. The material was CD4+ T cells from PBMCs cultured without peptide, obtained before COVID-19 vaccination. The V gene is TRBV7-3, the J gene TRBJ1-1; D is undetermined. The CDR3 DNA reads as TGTGCCAGCAGCAAGGATGTGAACACTGAAGCTTTCTTT. This gives the protein CASSKDVNTEAFF.